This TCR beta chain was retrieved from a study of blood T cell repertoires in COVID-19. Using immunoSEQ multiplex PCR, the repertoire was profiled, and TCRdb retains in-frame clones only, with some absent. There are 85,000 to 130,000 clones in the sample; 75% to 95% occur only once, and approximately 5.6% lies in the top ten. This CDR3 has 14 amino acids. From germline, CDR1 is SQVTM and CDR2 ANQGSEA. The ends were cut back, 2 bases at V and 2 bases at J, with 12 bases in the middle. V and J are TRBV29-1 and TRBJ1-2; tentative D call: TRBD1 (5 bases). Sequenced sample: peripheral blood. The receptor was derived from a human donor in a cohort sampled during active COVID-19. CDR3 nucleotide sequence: TGCAGCGTTGAAACTTCAAGGGGAAACTATGGCTACACCTTC. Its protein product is CSVETSRGNYGYTF.